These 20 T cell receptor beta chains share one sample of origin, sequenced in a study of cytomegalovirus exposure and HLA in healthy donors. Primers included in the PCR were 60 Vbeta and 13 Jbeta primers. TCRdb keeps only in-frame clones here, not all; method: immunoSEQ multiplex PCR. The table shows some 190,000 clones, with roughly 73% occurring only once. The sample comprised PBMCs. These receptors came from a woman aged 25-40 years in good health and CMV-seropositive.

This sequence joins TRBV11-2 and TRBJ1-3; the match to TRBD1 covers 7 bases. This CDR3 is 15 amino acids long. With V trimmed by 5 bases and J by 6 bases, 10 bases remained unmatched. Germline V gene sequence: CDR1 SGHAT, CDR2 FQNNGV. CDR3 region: CASSARQGFENTIYF. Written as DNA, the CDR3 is TGTGCCAGCAGCGCCCGACAGGGTTTTGAAAACACCATATATTTT.

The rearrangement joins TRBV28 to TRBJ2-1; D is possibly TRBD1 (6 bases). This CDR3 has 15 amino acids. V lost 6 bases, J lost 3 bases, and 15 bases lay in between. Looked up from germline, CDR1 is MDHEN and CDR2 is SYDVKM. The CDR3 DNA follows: TGTGCCAGCAGCCCTCCCGACAGGCTCTACAATGAGCAGTTCTTC. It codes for CASSPPDRLYNEQFF.

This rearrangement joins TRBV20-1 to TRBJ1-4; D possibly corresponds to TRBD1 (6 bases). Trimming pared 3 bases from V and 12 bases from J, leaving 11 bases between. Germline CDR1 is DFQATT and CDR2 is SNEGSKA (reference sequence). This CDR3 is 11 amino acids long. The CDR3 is CSASRQAELFF. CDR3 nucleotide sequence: TGCAGTGCTAGCAGACAGGCGGAACTGTTTTTT.

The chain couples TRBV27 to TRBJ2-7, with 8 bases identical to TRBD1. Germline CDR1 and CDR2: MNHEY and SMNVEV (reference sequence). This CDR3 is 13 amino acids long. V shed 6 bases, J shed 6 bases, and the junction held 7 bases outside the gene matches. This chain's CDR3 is CASSIEQGGEQYF. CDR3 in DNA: TGTGCCAGCAGCATAGAACAGGGGGGCGAGCAGTACTTC.

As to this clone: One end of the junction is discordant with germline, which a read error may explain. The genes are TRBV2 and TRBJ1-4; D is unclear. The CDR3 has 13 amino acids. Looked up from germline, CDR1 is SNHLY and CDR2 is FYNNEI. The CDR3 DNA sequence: TGTGTCAGCATCCCGGGAACTAATGAAAAACTGTTTTTT. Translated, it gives CVSIPGTNEKLFF.

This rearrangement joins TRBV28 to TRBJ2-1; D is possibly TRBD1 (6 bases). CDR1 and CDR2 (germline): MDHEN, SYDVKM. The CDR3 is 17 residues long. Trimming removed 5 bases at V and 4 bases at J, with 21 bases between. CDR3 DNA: TGTGCCAGCAGTAAAAACCCAAAAGGACAGAGATACAATGAGCAGTTCTTC. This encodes CASSKNPKGQRYNEQFF. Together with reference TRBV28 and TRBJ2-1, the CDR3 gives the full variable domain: DVKVTQSSRYLVKRTGEKVFLECVQDMDHENMFWYRQDPGLGLRLIYFSYDVKMKEKGDIPEGYSVSREKKERFSLILESASTNQTSMYLCASSKNPKGQRYNEQFFGPGTRLTVL.

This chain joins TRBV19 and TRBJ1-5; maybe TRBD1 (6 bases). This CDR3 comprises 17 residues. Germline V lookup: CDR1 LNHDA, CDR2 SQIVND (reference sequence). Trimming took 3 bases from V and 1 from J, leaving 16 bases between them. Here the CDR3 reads CASSMRSVTGSNQPQHF. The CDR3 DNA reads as TGTGCCAGTAGTATGAGGTCGGTGACAGGAAGCAATCAGCCCCAGCATTTT.

CDR3 sequence (DNA): TGTGCCTGGAGTGTGGGACAGGGGGCCAATGAGCAGTTCTTC. It codes for CAWSVGQGANEQFF. The V and J genes are TRBV30 and TRBJ2-1; 12 nucleotides match TRBD1. CDR1 GTSNPN and CDR2 SVGIG come from the germline V gene (reference sequence). The CDR3 consists of 14 residues. With 0 bases clipped from V and 6 bases from J, the junction kept 0 bases outside the gene matches.

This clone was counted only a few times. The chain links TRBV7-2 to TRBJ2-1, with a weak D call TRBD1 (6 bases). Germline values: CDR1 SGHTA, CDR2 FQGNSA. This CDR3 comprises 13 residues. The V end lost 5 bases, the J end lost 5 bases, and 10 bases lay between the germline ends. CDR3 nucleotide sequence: TGTGCCAGCAGCAGGGACACTGACAATGAGCAGTTCTTC. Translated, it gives CASSRDTDNEQFF.

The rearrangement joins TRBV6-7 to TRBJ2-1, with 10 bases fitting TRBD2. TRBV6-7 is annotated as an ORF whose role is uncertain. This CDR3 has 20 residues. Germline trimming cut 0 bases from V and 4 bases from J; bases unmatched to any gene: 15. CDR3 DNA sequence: TGTGCCAGCAGTTACTCCCTCTTGTTAGCGGGAGGCCCCGCGTACAATGAGCAGTTCTTC. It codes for CASSYSLLLAGGPAYNEQFF.

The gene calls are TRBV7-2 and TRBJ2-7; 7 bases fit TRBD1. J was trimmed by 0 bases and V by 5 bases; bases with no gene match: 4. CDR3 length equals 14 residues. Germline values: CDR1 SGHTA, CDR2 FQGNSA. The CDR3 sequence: CASSTYRGSYEQYF. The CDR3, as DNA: TGTGCCAGCAGCACCTACAGGGGCTCCTACGAGCAGTACTTC.

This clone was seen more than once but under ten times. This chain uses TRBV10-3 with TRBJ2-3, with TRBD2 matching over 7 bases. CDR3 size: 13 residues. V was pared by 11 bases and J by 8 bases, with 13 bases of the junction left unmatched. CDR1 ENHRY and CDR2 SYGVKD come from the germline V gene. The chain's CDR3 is CAAGAGVDATQYF. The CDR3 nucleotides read TGTGCCGCCGGGGCGGGAGTCGACGCTACGCAGTATTTT.

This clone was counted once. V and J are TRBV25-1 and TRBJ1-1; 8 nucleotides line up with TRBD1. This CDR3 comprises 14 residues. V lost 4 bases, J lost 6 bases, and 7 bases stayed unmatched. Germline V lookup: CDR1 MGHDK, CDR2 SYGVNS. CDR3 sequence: CASSGGQGRAEAFF. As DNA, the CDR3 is TGTGCCAGCAGTGGTGGACAGGGTAGAGCTGAAGCTTTCTTT.

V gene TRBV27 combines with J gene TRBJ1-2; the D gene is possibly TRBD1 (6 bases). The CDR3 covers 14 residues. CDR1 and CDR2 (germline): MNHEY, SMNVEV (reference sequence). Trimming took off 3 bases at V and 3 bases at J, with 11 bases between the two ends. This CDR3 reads CASSFWGQDYGYTF. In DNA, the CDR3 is TGTGCCAGCAGTTTCTGGGGGCAGGACTATGGCTACACCTTC.

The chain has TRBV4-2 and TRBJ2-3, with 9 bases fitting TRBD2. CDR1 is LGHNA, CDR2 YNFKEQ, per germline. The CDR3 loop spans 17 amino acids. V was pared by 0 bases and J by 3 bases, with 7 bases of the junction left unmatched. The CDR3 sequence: CASSQEGILAGTDTQYF. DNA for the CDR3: TGTGCCAGCAGCCAAGAGGGGATCCTAGCGGGAACAGATACGCAGTATTTT.

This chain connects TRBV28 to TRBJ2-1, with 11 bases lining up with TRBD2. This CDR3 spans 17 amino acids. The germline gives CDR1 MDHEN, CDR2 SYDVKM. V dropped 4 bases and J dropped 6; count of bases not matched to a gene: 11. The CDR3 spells CASSSLSRLAGRNEQFF. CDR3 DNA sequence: TGTGCCAGCAGTTCCTTATCTCGACTAGCGGGACGCAATGAGCAGTTCTTC.

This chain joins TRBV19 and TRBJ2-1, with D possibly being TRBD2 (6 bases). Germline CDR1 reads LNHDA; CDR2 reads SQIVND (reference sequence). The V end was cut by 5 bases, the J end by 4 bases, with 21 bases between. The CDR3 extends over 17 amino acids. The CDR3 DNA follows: TGTGCCAGTAGTCCCCGTGGCCCGGCTCGGGGGTACAATGAGCAGTTCTTC. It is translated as CASSPRGPARGYNEQFF.

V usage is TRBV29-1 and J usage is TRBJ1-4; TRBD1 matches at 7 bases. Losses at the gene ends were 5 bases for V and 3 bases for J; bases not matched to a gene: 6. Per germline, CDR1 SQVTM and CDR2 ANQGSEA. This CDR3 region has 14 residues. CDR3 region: CSVPQGGSNEKLFF. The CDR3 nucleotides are TGCAGCGTTCCCCAGGGGGGTTCTAATGAAAAACTGTTTTTT. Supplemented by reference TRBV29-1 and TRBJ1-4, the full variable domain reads SAVISQKPSRDICQRGTSLTIQCQVDSQVTMMFWYRQQPGQSLTLIATANQGSEATYESGFVIDKFPISRPNLTFSTLTVSNMSPEDSSIYLCSVPQGGSNEKLFFGSGTQLSVL.

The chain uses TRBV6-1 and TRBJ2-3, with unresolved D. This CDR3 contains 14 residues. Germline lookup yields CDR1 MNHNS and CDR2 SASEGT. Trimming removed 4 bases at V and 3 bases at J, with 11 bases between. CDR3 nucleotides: TGTGCCAGCAGTGCAGACGGCGGAACAGATACGCAGTATTTT. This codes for CASSADGGTDTQYF.

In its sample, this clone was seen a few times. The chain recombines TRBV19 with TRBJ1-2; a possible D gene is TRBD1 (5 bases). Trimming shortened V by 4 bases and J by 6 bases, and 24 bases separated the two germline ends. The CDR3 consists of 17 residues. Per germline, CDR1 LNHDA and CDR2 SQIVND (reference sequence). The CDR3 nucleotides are TGTGCCAGTAGTACCAATCCCCCCAGGCAGGGCGGAGATGGCTACACCTTC. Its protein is CASSTNPPRQGGDGYTF.